The source of this T cell receptor beta chain is a study of blood T cells in healthy people across ages. Then a second PCR, running roughly 7 to 11 cycles, was carried out with a sample-barcoded 5' primer and a J-beta primer mix. Any given sample supplied a minimum of 2.5 million CDR3-containing paired-end reads. A single record per CDR3 protein comes from TCRdb applying MiXCR to the 5' RACE reads. The data show 550,000 to 800,000 distinct CDR3 sequences, with less than 40% seen just once and 15% held by the top ten. The sample holds many counts of this clonotype. What it recognizes is unknown. The CDR3 loop spans 13 amino acids. The J segment lost 8 bases and the V segment lost 6 bases, leaving 8 bases of the junction unmatched. Study-wide findings and caveats: Whereas aged donors had fewer naive CD4+ cells, long-lived donors had more of them and higher diversity.

Donors were systemically healthy Caucasian individuals from Russia aged roughly 6 to 100 years. V gene TRBV12-3 or TRBV12-4 combines with J gene TRBJ1-2; TRBD1 matches at 8 bases. This TCR was sampled from a woman aged 80 or over in good health. The source material was blood. This CDR3 is CASSLNRGGGYTF. The CDR3 DNA follows: TGTGCCAGCAGCCTAAACAGGGGGGGCGGCTACACCTTC.